These T cell receptor beta chains were read from a single sample in a study of blood T cell repertoires in COVID-19. Produced via immunoSEQ multiplex PCR; TCRdb's table is partial and in-frame only. The sample includes about 190,000 clones, approximately 81% of them seen just once. The sample was peripheral blood. Receptors originate from a human donor in a cohort sampled during active COVID-19. Both conserved end residues are part of each CDR3. A D gene is named only where the DNA matches it firmly. Rows may omit the clone size; those that give it use once, few, many or a size class.

size	V	J	D	CDR3	DNA
-	TRBV6-4	TRBJ1-2	TRBD1	CASSDSLFGQGVYGYTF	TGTGCCAGCAGTGACTCTCTTTTCGGACAGGGGGTATATGGCTACACCTTC
-	TRBV2	TRBJ2-4	TRBD1	CASSLDRAAKNIQYF	TGTGCCAGCAGTCTGGACAGGGCGGCCAAAAACATTCAGTACTTC
-	TRBV19	TRBJ2-7	-	CASSTRGPYEQYF	TGTGCCAGTAGTACCAGGGGACCCTACGAGCAGTACTTC
once	TRBV10-3	TRBJ2-2	-	CAIGRDWTGELFF	TGTGCCATCGGCAGGGATTGGACCGGGGAGCTGTTTTTT
-	TRBV2	TRBJ2-1	-	CASSETGNEQFF	TGTGCCAGCAGTGAGACTGGCAATGAGCAGTTCTTC
few	TRBV6-1	TRBJ1-2	-	CASSEPGRGGYTF	TGTGCCAGCAGTGAACCCGGCAGAGGGGGCTACACCTTC
-	TRBV19	TRBJ2-2	-	CAGKLGANTGELFF	TGTGCCGGTAAACTGGGAGCTAACACCGGGGAGCTGTTTTTT
-	TRBV11-3	TRBJ1-2	TRBD1	CASRQGLAYGYTF	TGTGCCAGCCGACAGGGTTTGGCCTATGGCTACACCTTC
once	TRBV7-2	TRBJ1-3	-	CASRGAGGGNTIYF	TGTGCCAGCCGCGGGGCGGGAGGTGGAAACACCATATATTTT
-	TRBV18	TRBJ1-2	-	CASTLTGEPYGYTF	TGTGCCAGCACCCTTACGGGGGAACCCTATGGCTACACCTTC
few	TRBV5-1	TRBJ2-1	-	CASSLGQSGSYNEQFF	TGCGCCAGCAGCCTAGGACAGTCCGGCTCCTACAATGAGCAGTTCTTC
-	TRBV21-1	TRBJ2-5	-	CASSKGRGQETQYF	TGTGCCAGCAGCAAAGGCAGGGGGCAAGAGACCCAGTACTTC
-	TRBV24-1	TRBJ2-3	-	CATSDPIGSQPDTQYF	TGTGCCACCAGTGACCCGATTGGGAGCCAGCCAGATACGCAGTATTTT
-	TRBV20-1	TRBJ1-2	TRBD1	CSASYRGNGGYTF	TGCAGTGCTAGTTACAGGGGGAATGGGGGCTACACCTTC
-	TRBV28	TRBJ1-6	TRBD1	CASSLGPGTGQVNSPLHF	TGTGCCAGCAGTTTAGGTCCGGGTACGGGACAGGTGAATTCACCCCTCCACTTT
-	TRBV28	TRBJ1-1	-	CASSIGRGITKGTEAFF	TGTGCCAGCAGTATCGGGCGGGGTATTACGAAGGGCACTGAAGCTTTCTTT
-	TRBV19	TRBJ2-6	TRBD2	CASSIDGRLAGDSGANVLTF	TGTGCCAGTAGTATAGATGGCCGACTAGCGGGGGACTCTGGGGCCAACGTCCTGACTTTC
-	TRBV2	TRBJ2-2	-	CASSVRGRSGELFF	TGTGCCAGCAGTGTCCGGGGGAGGTCCGGGGAGCTGTTTTTT
once	TRBV5-1	TRBJ2-3	-	CASSRPGGRPPTDTQYF	TGCGCCAGCAGCCGCCCGGGGGGCCGCCCTCCCACAGATACGCAGTATTTT
-	TRBV5-1	TRBJ2-2	-	CASSLDSNTGELFF	TGCGCCAGCAGCCTGGACAGCAACACCGGGGAGCTGTTTTTT
-	TRBV7-3	TRBJ2-6	-	CASSFYRSGANVLTF	TGTGCCAGCAGCTTCTATCGGTCTGGGGCCAACGTCCTGACTTTC
-	TRBV7-3	TRBJ2-2	-	CASSPIPMGGPNTGELFF	TGTGCCAGCAGCCCTATCCCTATGGGGGGTCCGAACACCGGGGAGCTGTTTTTT
-	TRBV27	TRBJ2-5	-	CASSSTSPARGETQYF	TGTGCCAGCAGTTCCACAAGCCCAGCCCGCGGAGAGACCCAGTACTTC
-	TRBV19	TRBJ1-2	TRBD1	CASSRQGSGGYTF	TGTGCCAGTAGTAGACAGGGGTCGGGTGGCTACACCTTC
-	TRBV28	TRBJ2-2	-	CASRHPVTGELFF	TGTGCCAGCAGGCATCCAGTAACCGGGGAGCTGTTTTTT
once	TRBV14	TRBJ2-7	TRBD2	CASSQTSGSDEQYF	TGTGCCAGCAGCCAGACTAGCGGGAGTGACGAGCAGTACTTC
-	TRBV28	TRBJ2-2	-	CASSRPDTGELFF	TGTGCCAGCAGCCGTCCTGACACCGGGGAGCTGTTTTTT
-	TRBV10-3	TRBJ1-1	-	CATGQLDEAFF	TGTGCCACCGGACAGTTGGATGAAGCTTTCTTT
-	TRBV6-6	TRBJ2-7	-	CASSYSRRGGPYEQYF	TGTGCCAGCAGTTACTCGAGGAGGGGGGGACCCTACGAGCAGTACTTC
-	TRBV3-1/TRBV3-2	TRBJ1-1	-	CASSQVGGDTEAFF	TGTGCCAGCAGCCAAGTAGGGGGAGACACTGAAGCTTTCTTT
-	TRBV2	TRBJ2-1	TRBD1	CAVRQGELDEQFF	TGTGCCGTCAGACAGGGGGAATTGGATGAGCAGTTCTTC
-	TRBV12-3/TRBV12-4	TRBJ1-2	TRBD1	CASSLGQGRGYTF	TGTGCCAGCAGTTTAGGACAGGGAAGAGGCTACACCTTC
-	TRBV6-5	TRBJ1-4	-	CATSGFRLINEKLFF	TGTGCCACGTCCGGGTTCCGATTAATAAATGAAAAACTGTTTTTT
-	TRBV28	TRBJ1-4	-	CASTSRGGLFF	TGTGCCAGCACCTCTCGGGGGGGACTGTTTTTT
-	TRBV7-9	TRBJ2-1	TRBD1	CASSLGGQGYNEQFF	TGTGCCAGCAGCTTAGGAGGACAGGGTTACAATGAGCAGTTCTTC
-	TRBV28	TRBJ1-2	-	CASSLGVYGYTF	TGTGCCAGCAGTCTAGGAGTTTATGGCTACACCTTC
-	TRBV3-1/TRBV3-2	TRBJ2-1	TRBD2	CASSQNLAGGINEQFF	TGTGCCAGCAGCCAGAACTTAGCGGGGGGGATCAATGAGCAGTTCTTC
-	TRBV5-1	TRBJ1-2	-	CASRAGVSYGYTF	TGCGCCAGCAGGGCAGGGGTTAGCTATGGCTACACCTTC
-	TRBV5-1	TRBJ1-1	TRBD1	CASSPAGQVNTEAFF	TGCGCCAGCAGCCCGGCGGGACAGGTGAACACTGAAGCTTTCTTT
-	TRBV27	TRBJ2-2	-	CASSFQRVDTGELFF	TGTGCCAGCAGTTTCCAGAGGGTGGACACCGGGGAGCTGTTTTTT
-	TRBV28	TRBJ1-5	-	CASSLYGASSNQPQHF	TGTGCCAGCAGTTTATATGGGGCCTCGAGCAATCAGCCCCAGCATTTT
-	TRBV6-6	TRBJ1-2	TRBD1	CATCTGAPPGYGYTF	TGTGCCACCTGTACAGGGGCCCCACCGGGTTATGGCTACACCTTC
-	TRBV27	TRBJ2-3	-	CASTSFQGGGQYF	TGTGCCAGCACAAGCTTTCAGGGAGGTGGGCAGTATTTT
-	TRBV6-5	TRBJ2-1	-	CASSYLSRRNEQFF	TGTGCCAGCAGTTACCTCTCCCGCCGGAATGAGCAGTTCTTC
-	TRBV11-3	TRBJ2-5	-	CASSGGSDGNVNAQYF	TGTGCCAGCAGCGGAGGGAGCGATGGTAATGTAAACGCCCAGTACTTC
-	TRBV6-4	TRBJ1-2	TRBD1	CASSVDRGYRDGYTF	TGTGCCAGCAGTGTGGACAGGGGATACCGTGATGGCTACACCTTC
-	TRBV5-1	TRBJ2-5	-	CASSSPRGAEETQYF	TGCGCCAGCAGCTCGCCCAGGGGGGCAGAAGAGACCCAGTACTTC
-	TRBV10-2	TRBJ1-1	TRBD1	CASSAQGAYTEAFF	TGCGCCAGCTCCGCACAGGGGGCTTACACTGAAGCTTTCTTT
-	TRBV6-4	TRBJ2-3	TRBD2	CASRLAASTDTQYF	TGTGCCAGCAGACTAGCGGCTAGCACAGATACGCAGTATTTT
-	TRBV19	TRBJ1-6	-	CASSLAGDNSPLHF	TGTGCCAGTAGTTTGGCAGGGGATAATTCACCCCTCCACTTT
-	TRBV5-1	TRBJ1-1	-	CASSRSTGNTEAFF	TGCGCCAGCAGCCGTAGTACAGGGAACACTGAAGCTTTCTTT